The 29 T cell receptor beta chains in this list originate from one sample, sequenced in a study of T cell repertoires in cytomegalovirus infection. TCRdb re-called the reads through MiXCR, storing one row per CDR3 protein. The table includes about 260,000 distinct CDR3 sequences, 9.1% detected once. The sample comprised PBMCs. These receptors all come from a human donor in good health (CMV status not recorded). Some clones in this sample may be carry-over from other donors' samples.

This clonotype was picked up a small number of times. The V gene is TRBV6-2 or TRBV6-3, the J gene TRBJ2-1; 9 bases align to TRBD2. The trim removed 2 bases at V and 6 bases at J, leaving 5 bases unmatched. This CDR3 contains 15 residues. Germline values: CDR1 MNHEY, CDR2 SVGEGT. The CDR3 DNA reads TGTGCCAGCAGTTACGGTGGCGGGAGGGCCAATGAGCAGTTCTTC. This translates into CASSYGGGRANEQFF.

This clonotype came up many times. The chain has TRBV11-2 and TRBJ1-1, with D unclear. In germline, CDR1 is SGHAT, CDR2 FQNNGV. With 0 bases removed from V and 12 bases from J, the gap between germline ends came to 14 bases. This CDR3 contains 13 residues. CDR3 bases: TGTGCCAGCAGCTTAGAAGAGCAGACAACATCTTTCTTT. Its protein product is CASSLEEQTTSFF.

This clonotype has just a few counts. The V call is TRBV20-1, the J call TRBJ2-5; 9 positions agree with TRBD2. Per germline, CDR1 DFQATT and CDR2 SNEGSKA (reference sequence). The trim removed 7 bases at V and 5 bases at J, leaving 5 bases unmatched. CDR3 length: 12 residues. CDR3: CSVGGRGETQYF. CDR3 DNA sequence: TGCAGTGTGGGCGGGAGGGGGGAGACCCAGTACTTC.

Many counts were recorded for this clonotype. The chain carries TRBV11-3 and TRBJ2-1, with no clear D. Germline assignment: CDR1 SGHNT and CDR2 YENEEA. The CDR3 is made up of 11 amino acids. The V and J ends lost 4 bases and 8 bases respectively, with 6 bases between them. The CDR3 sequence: CASSSRHEQFF. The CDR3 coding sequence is TGTGCCAGCAGCTCTCGCCATGAGCAGTTCTTC.

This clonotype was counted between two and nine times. CDR3 region: CASSLGAFSTEAFF. CDR3 DNA: TGTGCCAGCAGCTTAGGGGCGTTTAGCACTGAAGCTTTCTTT. The V gene is TRBV7-2, the J gene TRBJ1-1, with unresolved D. CDR1 is SGHTA and CDR2 is FQGNSA in the germline V gene. The CDR3 contains 14 residues. V shed 1 base and J shed 4 bases, with 10 bases lying between them.

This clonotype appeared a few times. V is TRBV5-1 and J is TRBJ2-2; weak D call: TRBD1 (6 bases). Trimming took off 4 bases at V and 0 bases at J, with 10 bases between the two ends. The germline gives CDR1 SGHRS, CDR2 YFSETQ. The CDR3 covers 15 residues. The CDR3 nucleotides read TGCGCCAGCAGCATGCGGACAGCGAACACCGGGGAGCTGTTTTTT. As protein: CASSMRTANTGELFF.

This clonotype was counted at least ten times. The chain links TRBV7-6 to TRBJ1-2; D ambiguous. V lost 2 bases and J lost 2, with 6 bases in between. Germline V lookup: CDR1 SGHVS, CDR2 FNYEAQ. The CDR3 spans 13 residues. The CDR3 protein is CASSLYRNYGYTF. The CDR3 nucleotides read TGTGCCAGCAGCTTATACCGAAACTATGGCTACACCTTC.

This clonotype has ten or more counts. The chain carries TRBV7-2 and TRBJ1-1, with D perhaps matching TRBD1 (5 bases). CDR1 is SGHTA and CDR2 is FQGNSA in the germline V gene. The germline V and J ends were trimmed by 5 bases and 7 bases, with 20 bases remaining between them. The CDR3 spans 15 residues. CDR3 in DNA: TGTGCCAGCAGCCCCTTAGGGCAGGGTCGGGTTGAAGCTTTCTTT. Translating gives CASSPLGQGRVEAFF. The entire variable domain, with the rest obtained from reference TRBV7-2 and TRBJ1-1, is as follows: GAGVSQSPSNKVTEKGKDVELRCDPISGHTALYWYRQSLGQGLEFLIYFQGNSAPDKSGLPSDRFSAERTGGSVSTLTIQRTQQEDSAVYLCASSPLGQGRVEAFFGQGTRLTVV.

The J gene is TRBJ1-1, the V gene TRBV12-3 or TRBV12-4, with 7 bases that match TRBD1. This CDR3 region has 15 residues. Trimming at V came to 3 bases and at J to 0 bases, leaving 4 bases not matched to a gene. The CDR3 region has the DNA TGTGCCAGCAGTTTCCCGGACAGGATGAACACTGAAGCTTTCTTT. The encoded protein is CASSFPDRMNTEAFF.

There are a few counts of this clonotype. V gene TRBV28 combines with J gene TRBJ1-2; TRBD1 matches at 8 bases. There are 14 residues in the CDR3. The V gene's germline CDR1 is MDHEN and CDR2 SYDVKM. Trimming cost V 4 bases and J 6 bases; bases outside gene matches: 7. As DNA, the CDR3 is TGTGCCAGCAGTTATCCGTCGGGACAGGATGGCTACACCTTC. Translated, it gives CASSYPSGQDGYTF.

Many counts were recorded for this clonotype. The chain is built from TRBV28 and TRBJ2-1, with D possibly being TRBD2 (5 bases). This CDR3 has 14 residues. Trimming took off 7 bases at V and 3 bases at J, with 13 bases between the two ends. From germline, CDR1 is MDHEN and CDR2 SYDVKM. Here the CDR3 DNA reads TGTGCCAGCATTGAGGGAACCGGCTACAATGAGCAGTTCTTC. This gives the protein CASIEGTGYNEQFF.

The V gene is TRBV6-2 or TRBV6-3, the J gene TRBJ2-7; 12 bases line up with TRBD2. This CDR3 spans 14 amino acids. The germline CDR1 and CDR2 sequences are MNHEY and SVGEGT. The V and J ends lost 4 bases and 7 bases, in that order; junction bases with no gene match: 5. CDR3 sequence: CASSSSGRAGEQYF. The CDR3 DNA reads TGTGCCAGCAGTTCTAGCGGGAGGGCCGGGGAGCAGTACTTC.

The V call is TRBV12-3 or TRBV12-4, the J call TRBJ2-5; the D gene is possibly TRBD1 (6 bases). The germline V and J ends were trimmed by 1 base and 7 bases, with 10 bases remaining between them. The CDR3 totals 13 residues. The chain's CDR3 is CASSLGQTGTQYF. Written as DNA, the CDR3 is TGTGCCAGCAGTTTAGGTCAGACAGGGACCCAGTACTTC.

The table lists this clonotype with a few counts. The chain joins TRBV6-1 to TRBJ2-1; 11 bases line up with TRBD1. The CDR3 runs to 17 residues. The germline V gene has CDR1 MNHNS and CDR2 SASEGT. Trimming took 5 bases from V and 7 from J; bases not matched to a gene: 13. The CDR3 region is CASSFLTGTGGGNEQFF. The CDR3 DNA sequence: TGTGCCAGCAGTTTCTTAACCGGGACAGGGGGTGGGAATGAGCAGTTCTTC.

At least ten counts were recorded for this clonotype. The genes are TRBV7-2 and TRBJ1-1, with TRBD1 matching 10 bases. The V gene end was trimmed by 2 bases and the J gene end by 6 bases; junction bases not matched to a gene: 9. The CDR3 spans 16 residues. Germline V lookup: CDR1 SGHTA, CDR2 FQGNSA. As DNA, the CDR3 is TGTGCCAGCAGCTTACGTGGGACAGGGGTCTTACCTGAAGCTTTCTTT. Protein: CASSLRGTGVLPEAFF. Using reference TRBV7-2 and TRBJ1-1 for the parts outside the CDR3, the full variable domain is GAGVSQSPSNKVTEKGKDVELRCDPISGHTALYWYRQSLGQGLEFLIYFQGNSAPDKSGLPSDRFSAERTGGSVSTLTIQRTQQEDSAVYLCASSLRGTGVLPEAFFGQGTRLTVV.

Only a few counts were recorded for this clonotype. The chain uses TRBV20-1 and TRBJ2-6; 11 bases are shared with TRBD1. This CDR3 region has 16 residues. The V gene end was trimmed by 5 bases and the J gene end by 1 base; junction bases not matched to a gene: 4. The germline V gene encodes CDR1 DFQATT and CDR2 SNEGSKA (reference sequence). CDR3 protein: CSALRDRGSGANVLTF. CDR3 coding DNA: TGCAGTGCTCTCCGGGACAGGGGGTCTGGGGCCAACGTCCTGACTTTC.

CDR3 in DNA: TGTGCCATCAGTGGGACAGCCGCGGAGCAGTACTTC. Amino acids: CAISGTAAEQYF. This chain connects TRBV10-3 to TRBJ2-7; TRBD1 might be the D (6 bases). The germline CDR1 and CDR2 sequences are ENHRY and SYGVKD. The CDR3 is 12 residues long. V lost 4 bases, J lost 7 bases, and 11 bases lay in between.

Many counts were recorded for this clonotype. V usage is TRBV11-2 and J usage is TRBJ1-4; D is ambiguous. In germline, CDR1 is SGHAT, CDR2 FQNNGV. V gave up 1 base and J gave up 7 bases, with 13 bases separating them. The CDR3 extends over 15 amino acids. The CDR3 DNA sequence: TGTGCCAGCAGCTTAGGCGATGTGAAACGTGAAAAACTGTTTTTT. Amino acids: CASSLGDVKREKLFF.

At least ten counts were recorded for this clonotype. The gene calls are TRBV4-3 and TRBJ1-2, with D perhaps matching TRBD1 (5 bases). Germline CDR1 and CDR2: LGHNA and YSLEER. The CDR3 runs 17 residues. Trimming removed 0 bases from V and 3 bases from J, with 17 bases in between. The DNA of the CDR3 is TGCGCCAGCAGCCAAGATAGAGCGGCAGGGTCGGACTATGGCTACACCTTC. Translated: CASSQDRAAGSDYGYTF.

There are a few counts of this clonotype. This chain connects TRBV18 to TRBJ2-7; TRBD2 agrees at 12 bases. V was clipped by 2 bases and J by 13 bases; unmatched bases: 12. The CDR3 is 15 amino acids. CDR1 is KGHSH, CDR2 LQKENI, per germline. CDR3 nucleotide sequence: TGTGCCAGCTCACCAGAGACTAGCGGGGGCCCCCTTCGATACTTC. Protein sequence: CASSPETSGGPLRYF.

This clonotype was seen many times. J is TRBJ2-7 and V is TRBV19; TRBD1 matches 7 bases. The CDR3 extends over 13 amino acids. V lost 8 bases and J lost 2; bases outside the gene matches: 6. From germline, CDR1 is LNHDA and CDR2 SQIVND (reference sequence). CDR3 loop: CASSIGGTYEQYF. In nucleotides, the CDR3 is TGTGCCAGTTCCATAGGGGGCACCTACGAGCAGTACTTC.

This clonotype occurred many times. The CDR3 DNA is TGTGCCAGCAGCTTAGCCTATTTGAACACTGAAGCTTTCTTT. It codes for CASSLAYLNTEAFF. V is TRBV7-2 and J is TRBJ1-1; D ambiguous. The CDR3 has 14 residues. The germline CDR1 and CDR2 sequences are SGHTA and FQGNSA. Trimming pared 0 bases from V and 0 bases from J, leaving 5 bases between.

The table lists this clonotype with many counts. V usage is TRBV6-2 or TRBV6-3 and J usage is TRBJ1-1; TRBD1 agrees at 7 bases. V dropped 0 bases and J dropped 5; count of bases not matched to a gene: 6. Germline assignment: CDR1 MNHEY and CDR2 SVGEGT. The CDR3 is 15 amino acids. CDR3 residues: CASSYSGRGGTEAFF. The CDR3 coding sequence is TGTGCCAGCAGTTACTCGGGCAGGGGGGGGACTGAAGCTTTCTTT.

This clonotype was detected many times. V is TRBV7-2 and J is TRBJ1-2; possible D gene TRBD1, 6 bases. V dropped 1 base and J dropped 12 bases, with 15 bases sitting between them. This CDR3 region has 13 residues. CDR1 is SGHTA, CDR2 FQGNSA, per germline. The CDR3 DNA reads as TGTGCCAGCAGCTTAGGTGTGTCGGGGGGCAACACCTTC. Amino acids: CASSLGVSGGNTF. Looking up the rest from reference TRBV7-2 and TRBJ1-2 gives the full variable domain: GAGVSQSPSNKVTEKGKDVELRCDPISGHTALYWYRQSLGQGLEFLIYFQGNSAPDKSGLPSDRFSAERTGGSVSTLTIQRTQQEDSAVYLCASSLGVSGGNTFGSGTRLTVV.

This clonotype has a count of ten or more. The CDR3, as DNA: TGCAGTGCTAGAGTTACACAGGGGAGCTTTATTATGAACACTGAAGCTTTCTTT. It yields the protein CSARVTQGSFIMNTEAFF. The genes are TRBV20-1 and TRBJ1-1, with TRBD1 matching 7 bases. The length of the CDR3 is 18 residues. V gave up 1 base and J gave up 0 bases; unmatched junction bases: 14. Per germline, CDR1 DFQATT and CDR2 SNEGSKA (reference sequence).

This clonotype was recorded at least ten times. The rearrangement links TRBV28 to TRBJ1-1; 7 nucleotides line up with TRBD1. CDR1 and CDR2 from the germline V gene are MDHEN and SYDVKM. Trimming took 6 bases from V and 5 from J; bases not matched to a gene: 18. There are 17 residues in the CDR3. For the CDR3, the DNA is TGTGCCAGCAGGCACGGCGGGAGGGGGCGCTTTTTTACTGAAGCTTTCTTT. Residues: CASRHGGRGRFFTEAFF.

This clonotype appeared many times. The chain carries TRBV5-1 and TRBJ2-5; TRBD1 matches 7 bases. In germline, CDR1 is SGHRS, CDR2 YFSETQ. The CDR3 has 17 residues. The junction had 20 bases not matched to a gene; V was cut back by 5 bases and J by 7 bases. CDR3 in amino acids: CASRTDGQAIVGRTQYF. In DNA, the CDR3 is TGCGCCAGCAGGACGGATGGACAGGCAATAGTGGGGAGGACCCAGTACTTC.

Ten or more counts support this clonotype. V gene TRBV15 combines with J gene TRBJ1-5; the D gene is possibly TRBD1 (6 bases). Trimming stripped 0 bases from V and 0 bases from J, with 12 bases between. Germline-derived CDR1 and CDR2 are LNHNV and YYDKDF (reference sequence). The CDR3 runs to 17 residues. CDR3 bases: TGTGCCACCAGCAGAGAGAGGGCAGGGGTTAGCAATCAGCCCCAGCATTTT. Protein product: CATSRERAGVSNQPQHF.

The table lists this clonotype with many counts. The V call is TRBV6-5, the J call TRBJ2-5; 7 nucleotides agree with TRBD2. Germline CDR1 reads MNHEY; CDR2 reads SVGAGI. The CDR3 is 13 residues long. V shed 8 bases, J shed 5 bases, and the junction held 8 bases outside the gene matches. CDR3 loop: CASCSGPTETQYF. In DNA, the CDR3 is TGTGCCAGCTGTAGCGGGCCGACGGAGACCCAGTACTTC.